This T cell receptor (beta chain) was documented in a study of T cells in Graves' hyperthyroidism and ophthalmopathy. The CDR3 regions of TCR beta were amplified from RNA transcripts. The HTBI primer set drove a first-round RT-PCR of the TCR CDR3. One entry per CDR3 protein results from TCRdb running MiXCR on the multiplex PCR reads. Of around 700,000 distinct CDR3 sequences in the sample, roughly a sixth were seen once. Trimming took 2 bases from V and 7 from J, leaving 8 bases between them. The CDR3 sequence is 12 residues long. Germline V gene sequence: CDR1 LNHDA, CDR2 SQIVND (reference sequence). Extraction of PBMCs used roughly 10 ml of fresh peripheral blood. As regards this clonotype: The antigen is undetermined.

General study results and limits: Ophthalmopathy was identified by the model a median about 6.4 months ahead of onset.

The chain combines TRBV19 with TRBJ1-2, with D perhaps TRBD1 (5 bases). What was sequenced was blood. The receptor's source is a woman between 50 and 59 years old with Graves' hyperthyroidism that later progressed to Graves' ophthalmopathy. DNA of the CDR3: TGTGCCAGTAGTATAAGGGGCGGTGGCTACACCTTC. Translated, it gives CASSIRGGGYTF.